This is a list of T cell receptor beta chains from one sample in a study of T cell repertoires in cytomegalovirus infection. No antigen is known for these receptors. TCRdb re-called the reads through MiXCR, storing one row per CDR3 protein. The data show about 180,000 distinct CDR3 sequences, about 22% seen once. Source: CD8+ T cells from cultured PBMCs, taken from culture after CMV antigen stimulation. These receptors came from a human donor in good health (CMV status not recorded). Some clones in this sample may be carry-over from other donors' samples. Both conserved end residues are part of each CDR3. The order of the fields is D gene, J gene, clone size, V gene, CDR3 protein, CDR3 DNA. A D gene is named only where the DNA matches it firmly. The size entry is marked missing in some rows and otherwise reads once, few, many or a size class.

>TRBD1|TRBJ1-4|few|TRBV10-2
CASSDTTGYEEKLFF
TGCGCCAGCAGTGACACGACAGGGTATGAAGAAAAACTGTTTTTT
>NA|TRBJ2-7|NA|TRBV7-6
CASSLTLANEQYF
TGTGCCAGCAGCTTAACCCTGGCGAACGAGCAGTACTTC
>TRBD2|TRBJ2-7|few|TRBV20-1
CSAIRGGSGATYEQYF
TGCAGTGCTATCAGAGGTGGTAGCGGGGCCACCTACGAGCAGTACTTC
>TRBD2|TRBJ2-2|few|TRBV6-2/TRBV6-3
CASSYDKGSGGRNTGELFF
TGTGCCAGCAGTTACGATAAAGGTAGCGGGGGCCGTAACACCGGGGAGCTGTTTTTT
>NA|TRBJ2-2|NA|TRBV6-2/TRBV6-3
CASSLRAQGNTGELFF
TGTGCCAGCAGTTTACGAGCCCAGGGCAACACCGGGGAGCTGTTTTTT
>NA|TRBJ2-5|few|TRBV15
CATSGGTANQETQYF
TGTGCCACCAGCGGCGGGACAGCAAACCAAGAGACCCAGTACTTC
>NA|TRBJ2-3|NA|TRBV6-1
CASTPNDNTDTQYF
TGTGCCAGCACCCCAAACGACAACACAGATACGCAGTATTTT
>NA|TRBJ2-7|NA|TRBV4-1
CASSQGQYEQYF
TGCGCCAGCAGCCAAGGACAATACGAGCAGTACTTC
>NA|TRBJ2-5|NA|TRBV5-6
CASRSDPVQETQYF
TGTGCCAGCAGATCGGACCCCGTCCAAGAGACCCAGTACTTC
>NA|TRBJ2-7|NA|TRBV11-2
CASSLEWTVQDEQYF
TGTGCCAGCAGCTTAGAGTGGACAGTACAGGACGAGCAGTACTTC
>NA|TRBJ2-1|few|TRBV7-6
CASSLTTYNEQFF
TGTGCCAGCAGCTTGACTACCTACAATGAGCAGTTCTTC
>NA|TRBJ2-5|few|TRBV7-9
CASSFPIGEGGLETQYF
TGTGCCAGCAGCTTCCCCATCGGGGAAGGCGGATTGGAGACCCAGTACTTC
>NA|TRBJ1-6|NA|TRBV11-2
CASSFWGSRGGYNSPLHF
TGTGCCAGCAGCTTTTGGGGGTCAAGGGGGGGCTATAATTCACCCCTCCACTTT
>NA|TRBJ2-6|many|TRBV2
CASSPFPSGANVLTF
TGTGCCAGCAGCCCGTTTCCCTCTGGGGCCAACGTCCTGACTTTC
>TRBD2|TRBJ2-3|NA|TRBV6-2/TRBV6-3
CASSYSGLAGVYNTQYF
TGTGCCAGCAGTTACTCTGGGCTAGCGGGGGTTTATAATACGCAGTATTTT
>NA|TRBJ2-3|few|TRBV4-1
CASSQGYGGEDTQYF
TGCGCCAGCAGCCAAGGTTATGGGGGCGAAGATACGCAGTATTTT
>NA|TRBJ2-7|NA|TRBV6-2/TRBV6-3
CASSYGQSYEQYF
TGTGCCAGCAGTTACGGACAGTCCTACGAGCAGTACTTC
>TRBD1|TRBJ1-4|NA|TRBV18
CASSPDDRVTNEKLFF
TGTGCCAGCTCACCAGATGACAGGGTCACTAATGAAAAACTGTTTTTT
>TRBD1|TRBJ2-2|few|TRBV19
CASSAYQGAGELFF
TGTGCCAGTAGTGCCTATCAGGGGGCCGGGGAGCTGTTTTTT
>NA|TRBJ2-1|NA|TRBV2
CASLRSYNEQFF
TGTGCCTCTTTACGTTCCTACAATGAGCAGTTCTTC
>NA|TRBJ2-7|NA|TRBV27
CASSLEPFGPYEQYF
TGTGCCAGCAGTTTAGAACCATTCGGGCCCTACGAGCAGTACTTC